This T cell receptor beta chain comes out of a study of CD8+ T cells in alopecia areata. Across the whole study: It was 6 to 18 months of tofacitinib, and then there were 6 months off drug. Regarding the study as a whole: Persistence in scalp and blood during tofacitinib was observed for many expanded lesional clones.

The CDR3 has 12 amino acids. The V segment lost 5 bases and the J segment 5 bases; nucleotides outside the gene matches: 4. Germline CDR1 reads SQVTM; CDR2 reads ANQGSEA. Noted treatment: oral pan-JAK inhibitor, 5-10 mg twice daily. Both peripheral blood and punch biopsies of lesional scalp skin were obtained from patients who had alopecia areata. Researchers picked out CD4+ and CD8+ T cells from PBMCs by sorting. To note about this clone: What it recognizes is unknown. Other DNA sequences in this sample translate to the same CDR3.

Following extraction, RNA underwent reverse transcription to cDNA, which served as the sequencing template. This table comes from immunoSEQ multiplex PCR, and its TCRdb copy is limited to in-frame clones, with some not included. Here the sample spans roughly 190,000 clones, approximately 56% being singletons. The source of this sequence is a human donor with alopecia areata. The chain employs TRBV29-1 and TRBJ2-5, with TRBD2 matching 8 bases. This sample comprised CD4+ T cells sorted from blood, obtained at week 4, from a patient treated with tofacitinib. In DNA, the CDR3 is TGCAGCGTTAAAGCGGGAGAGGAGACCCAGTACTTC. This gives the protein CSVKAGEETQYF.